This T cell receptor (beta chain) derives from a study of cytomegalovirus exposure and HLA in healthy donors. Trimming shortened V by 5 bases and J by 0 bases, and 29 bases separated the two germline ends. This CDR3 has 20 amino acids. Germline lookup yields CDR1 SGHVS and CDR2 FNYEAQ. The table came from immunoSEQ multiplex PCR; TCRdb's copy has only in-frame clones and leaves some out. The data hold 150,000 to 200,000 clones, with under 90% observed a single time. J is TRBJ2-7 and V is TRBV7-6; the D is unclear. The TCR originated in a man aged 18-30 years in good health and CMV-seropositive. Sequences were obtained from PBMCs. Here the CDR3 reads CASSHKDVTRLVGSSYEQYF. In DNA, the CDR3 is TGTGCCAGCAGCCATAAAGATGTGACTCGCCTCGTAGGAAGCTCCTACGAGCAGTACTTC.